A selection of T cell receptor beta chains follows, all from one sample in a study of OX40 agonist ivuxolimab in advanced cancers. Sequencing was performed with immunoSEQ multiplex PCR; in TCRdb, only in-frame clones are kept and a portion is missing. The profile shows about 98,000 clones, 80% to 90% of them singletons. The starting material was CD4+ or CD8+ T cells sorted from blood, obtained in a trial of the OX40 agonist ivuxolimab. These receptors were taken from an adult with an advanced solid tumor such as melanoma, head and neck, liver or kidney cancer. CDR3s include the opening cysteine and the closing phenylalanine or tryptophan. A D gene is named only where the DNA matches it firmly.

V	J	D	DNA	CDR3
TRBV5-5	TRBJ1-1	TRBD1	TGTGCCAGCAGCCGACAGGGAAGTAATACTGAAGCTTTCTTT	CASSRQGSNTEAFF
TRBV28	TRBJ1-1	.	TGTGCCAGCAAAGAAAGTAAGGGGACGAACACTGAAGCTTTCTTT	CASKESKGTNTEAFF
TRBV19	TRBJ1-4	.	TGTGCCAGTAGTATGCAGGCGGGCCCTTGGGAAAAACTGTTTTTT	CASSMQAGPWEKLFF
TRBV7-2	TRBJ2-1	TRBD2	TGTGCCAGCAGCTTAGTTAGCGGGACCTATGAGCAGTTCTTC	CASSLVSGTYEQFF
TRBV30	TRBJ2-1	TRBD2	TGTGCCTGCCGGGCGGCGGGAGTAGGCTACAATGAGCAGTTCTTC	CACRAAGVGYNEQFF
TRBV6-1	TRBJ1-1	TRBD1	TGTGCCAGCAGTGCCGGACAGGGTTCCGAAGCTTTCTTT	CASSAGQGSEAFF
TRBV27	TRBJ1-1	.	TGTGCCAGCAGATCCTGGGGTTATCTGGACACTGAAGCTTTCTTT	CASRSWGYLDTEAFF
TRBV10-3	TRBJ2-6	TRBD2	TGTGCCGTAGGACTAGCGGAGCAGGCTGGGGCCAACGTCCTGACTTTC	CAVGLAEQAGANVLTF
TRBV18	TRBJ2-2	.	TGTGCCAGCTCACCACCGAATGAGAACACCGGGGAGCTGTTTTTT	CASSPPNENTGELFF
TRBV7-3	TRBJ1-1	.	TGTGCCAGCAGCATTCAAGCTGACACTGAAGCTTTCTTT	CASSIQADTEAFF
TRBV10-2	TRBJ2-7	.	TGCGCCAGCAGTGAGTCGTTGGGGGAGCGGCTTTACGAGCAGTACTTC	CASSESLGERLYEQYF